These 10 T cell receptor beta chains were all obtained from the same sample, sequenced in a study of CD8 T cells in ankylosing spondylitis. TCRdb reanalysed the 5' RACE reads using MiXCR and keeps one entry per CDR3 protein. The sample has about 130,000 distinct CDR3 sequences; roughly 6.6% are singletons. The specimen sequenced was blood, either unsorted or a sorted T cell fraction (not recorded which). The receptor source for this set is a female donor with ankylosing spondylitis or in good health (not recorded which).

In its sample, this clonotype was seen many times. This chain joins TRBV5-1 and TRBJ1-4; no clear D gene. This CDR3 has 13 amino acids. Germline assignment: CDR1 SGHRS and CDR2 YFSETQ. Trimming removed 3 bases from V and 10 bases from J, with 13 bases in between. The CDR3 DNA is TGCGCCAGCAGCTCTGACGGGGTGGGAAAACTGTTTTTT. Protein sequence: CASSSDGVGKLFF.

Ten or more counts support this clonotype. V and J are TRBV20-1 and TRBJ2-3; 10 bases align to TRBD1. CDR1 and CDR2 from the germline V gene are DFQATT and SNEGSKA (reference sequence). CDR3 length equals 15 residues. After removal of 0 bases from V and 6 bases from J, the junction contained 6 bases not matched to a gene. The CDR3 nucleotides are TGCAGTGCTAGAGAGACAGGGGGCGAGGTCGATACGCAGTATTTT. Translation gives CSARETGGEVDTQYF.

This clonotype was recorded many times. V is TRBV3-1 and J is TRBJ2-3, with 13 bases lining up with TRBD2. The V segment lost 2 bases and the J segment 2 bases; nucleotides outside the gene matches: 7. This CDR3 comprises 18 residues. Germline assignment: CDR1 LGHDT and CDR2 YNNKEL (reference sequence). CDR3 amino acids: CASSQFLGLAGSTDTQYF. The CDR3 DNA sequence: TGTGCCAGCAGCCAATTCCTGGGACTAGCGGGATCCACAGATACGCAGTATTTT.

Many counts were recorded for this clonotype. The CDR3 here is CASSRDRFSNQPQHF. The CDR3 bases are TGTGCCAGCAGTCGGGACAGATTTAGCAATCAGCCCCAGCATTTT. This chain links TRBV27 with TRBJ1-5; the match to TRBD1 covers 7 bases. CDR3 size: 15 residues. Germline CDR1 and CDR2: MNHEY and SMNVEV (reference sequence). V lost 5 bases to trimming and J lost 0 bases; unmatched junction nucleotides: 4.

This clonotype was recorded at least ten times. The chain combines TRBV20-1 with TRBJ1-2, with 8 bases aligning to TRBD1. The CDR3 has 17 residues. Per germline, CDR1 DFQATT and CDR2 SNEGSKA (reference sequence). The ends lost 0 bases at V and 4 bases at J; junction bases unmatched: 13. The CDR3 is CSARDRGQGHRSYGYTF. In nucleotides, the CDR3 is TGCAGTGCTAGAGATCGAGGACAGGGTCATAGGAGCTATGGCTACACCTTC.

The J gene is TRBJ2-3, the V gene TRBV6-1, with D possibly matching TRBD1 (5 bases). Germline assignment: CDR1 MNHNS and CDR2 SASEGT. The CDR3 sequence is 15 residues long. Trimming stripped 9 bases from V and 6 bases from J, with 22 bases between. The CDR3 spells CASIRQSGFRDTQYF. Written as DNA, the CDR3 is TGTGCCAGTATCAGACAGTCTGGGTTTCGGGATACGCAGTATTTT.

This clonotype was seen ten or more times. CDR3 DNA: TGCAGCGCAAAACCGATTTCATTAACCACCGGGGAGCTGTTTTTT. Its translation: CSAKPISLTTGELFF. The rearrangement links TRBV20-1 to TRBJ2-2; no clear D gene. Germline V gene sequence: CDR1 DFQATT, CDR2 SNEGSKA (reference sequence). The CDR3 is 15 amino acids.

This clonotype occurred many times. This rearrangement joins TRBV20-1 to TRBJ2-7; D gene uncertain. V lost 3 bases and J lost 4, with 7 bases in between. The CDR3 spans 11 residues. The germline gives CDR1 DFQATT, CDR2 SNEGSKA (reference sequence). The CDR3 is CSASSNYEQYF. The CDR3 bases are TGCAGTGCTAGTTCAAATTACGAGCAGTACTTC.

This chain joins TRBV30 and TRBJ2-3; D is unresolved. With 2 bases removed from V and 10 bases from J, the gap between germline ends came to 10 bases. CDR1 is GTSNPN, CDR2 SVGIG, per germline (reference sequence). The CDR3 extends over 11 amino acids. The CDR3 bases are TGTGCCTGGAGTCTTAGCATGGCGCAGTATTTT. Amino acid sequence: CAWSLSMAQYF.

This clonotype appeared many times. This chain links TRBV15 with TRBJ1-2; D uncertain. This CDR3 has 13 amino acids. CDR1 LNHNV and CDR2 YYDKDF come from the germline V gene (reference sequence). Trimming took off 0 bases at V and 8 bases at J, with 10 bases between the two ends. CDR3 bases: TGTGCCACCAGCAGAGAGGTCGGTTGGGGCTACACCTTC. Translating it yields CATSREVGWGYTF.